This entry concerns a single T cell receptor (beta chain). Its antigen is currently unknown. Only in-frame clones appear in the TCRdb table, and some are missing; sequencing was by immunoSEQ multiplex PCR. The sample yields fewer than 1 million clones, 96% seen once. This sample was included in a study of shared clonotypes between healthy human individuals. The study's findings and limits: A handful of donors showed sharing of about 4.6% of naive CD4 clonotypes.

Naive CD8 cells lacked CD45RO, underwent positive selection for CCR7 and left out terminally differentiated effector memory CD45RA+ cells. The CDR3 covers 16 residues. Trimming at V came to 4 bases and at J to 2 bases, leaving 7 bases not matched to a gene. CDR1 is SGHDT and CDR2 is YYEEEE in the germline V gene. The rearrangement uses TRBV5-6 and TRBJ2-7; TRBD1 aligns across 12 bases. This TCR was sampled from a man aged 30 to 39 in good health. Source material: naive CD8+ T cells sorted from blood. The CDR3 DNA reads TGTGCCAGCAGCACCGGGACAGGGGGCGTCCCCTACGAGCAGTACTTC. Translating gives CASSTGTGGVPYEQYF.